This is a list of T cell receptor beta chains from one sample in a study of beta chain features in type 1 diabetes. Assay: immunoSEQ multiplex PCR; the TCRdb copy retains only in-frame clones and omits some. This repertoire shows 150,000 to 190,000 clones, roughly 11% found once; its top ten account for approximately 2%. Sequences were obtained from central memory CD4+ T cells from blood. The source is a man between 18 and 35 years old in good health. The CDR3 runs from the conserved cysteine through the conserved F or W. D genes are given only for firm matches. The listing skips clone size in some rows; elsewhere it reads once, few, many or a size class.

j_gene	v_gene	d_gene	abundance	CDR3aa
TRBJ2-4	TRBV4-2	.	.	CASSQEGGSKNIQYF
TRBJ2-1	TRBV4-1	TRBD2	.	CASSQVLAGGPHNEQFF
TRBJ2-1	TRBV4-2	.	few	CASSQDVGEQFF
TRBJ1-2	TRBV7-2	.	few	CASSWGERGYTF
TRBJ2-7	TRBV7-2	.	.	CASSLLRAYEQYF
TRBJ2-7	TRBV4-2	.	.	CASSQDRGDEQYF
TRBJ2-5	TRBV7-3	.	.	CASSPLRETQYF
TRBJ2-6	TRBV4-2	.	.	CASSQVGSGANVLTF
TRBJ2-7	TRBV10-3	.	few	CATRPRSDANEQYF
TRBJ2-2	TRBV7-2	TRBD2	few	CASSYGLAGASGELFF
TRBJ2-1	TRBV7-7	TRBD1	.	CASSLGTGQFF
TRBJ2-7	TRBV2	.	.	CASHFYRDSSYEQYF
TRBJ2-7	TRBV5-1	TRBD1	.	CASSLATGGNPFGTYEQYF
TRBJ1-1	TRBV29-1	TRBD1	few	CSVGLRDRVNTEAFF
TRBJ1-4	TRBV29-1	TRBD1	.	CSVGGTGRGSVEKLFF
TRBJ2-3	TRBV6-7	.	few	CASSYQPIDTQYF
TRBJ1-2	TRBV18	.	.	CASSPGAVGYGYTF
TRBJ2-1	TRBV6-5	TRBD1	.	CASSRATGNEQFF
TRBJ1-6	TRBV7-2	.	few	CASSFRQRNSPLHF
TRBJ2-7	TRBV7-9	.	.	CASSPIQGYEQYF
TRBJ1-1	TRBV7-6	TRBD1	few	CAIRTGPEAFF
TRBJ2-2	TRBV9	.	few	CASGGQVDTGELFF
TRBJ2-1	TRBV7-3	TRBD2	few	CASSSQAGGMNEQFF
TRBJ2-3	TRBV6-5	.	.	CASSFTSSPDTQYF
TRBJ2-7	TRBV5-6	.	.	CASSLGTGSWYEQYF
TRBJ1-3	TRBV14	.	.	CASSQGWKSPGNTIYF
TRBJ2-3	TRBV29-1	.	.	CSVAHSDTQYF
TRBJ2-7	TRBV7-8	.	.	CASSFPGPSYEQYF
TRBJ1-2	TRBV7-9	.	few	CASSLESNYGYTF
TRBJ1-4	TRBV7-2	.	.	CASSSQAGTGNEKLFF
TRBJ2-3	TRBV5-4	TRBD1	.	CASSLIDRGPDTQYF
TRBJ1-1	TRBV7-9	.	few	CASSFEGTEAFF
TRBJ1-1	TRBV4-2	.	few	CASSQQGLTEAFF
TRBJ2-7	TRBV5-1	.	.	CASSLTGIYEQYF
TRBJ2-7	TRBV28	.	few	CASSLGSDYEQYF
TRBJ2-3	TRBV15	.	.	CATSRPRTDTQYF
TRBJ2-5	TRBV7-9	.	many	CASSSRPPETQYF
TRBJ2-1	TRBV19	.	few	CASSIGGRERIGQFF
TRBJ2-5	TRBV15	.	many	CATSRDPGVGETQYF
TRBJ1-2	TRBV2	TRBD1	.	CASSDVDRALQVF
TRBJ2-7	TRBV5-6	TRBD2	.	CASSLAGLAPGYEQYF
TRBJ2-1	TRBV6-5	.	few	CASSYGGRLYNEQFF
TRBJ2-1	TRBV21-1	.	few	CASKRTPAYNEQFF
TRBJ1-5	TRBV29-1	.	.	CSVTLTGLLGPQHF
TRBJ1-2	TRBV5-4	TRBD1	.	CASSFGQGPTYGYTF
TRBJ2-3	TRBV18	.	few	CASSPKATDTQYF
TRBJ2-3	TRBV14	TRBD1	few	CASSQSTGVLGTDTQYF
TRBJ1-5	TRBV7-9	TRBD1	many	CASSPIGQGRDQPQHF
TRBJ2-3	TRBV9	.	.	CASSVGAGTDTQYF
TRBJ2-1	TRBV6-6	TRBD1	few	CASSSGQVYNEQFF
TRBJ2-3	TRBV11-2	.	few	CASSPQGRTDTQYF
TRBJ2-3	TRBV7-9	.	few	CASSSTYGASTDTQYF
TRBJ1-2	TRBV19	TRBD1	.	CASIRTGTNYGYTF
TRBJ1-5	TRBV30	.	few	CAWSTVDSNQPQHF